This T cell receptor (beta chain) was observed in a study of shared clonotypes between healthy human individuals. Study-wide results and limits: Rarefaction revealed incomplete sorted-subset sequencing despite large depth. Generally, estimated richness proved larger in naive subsets than it did in memory subsets.

The germline V gene encodes CDR1 SGHTA and CDR2 FQGTGA. The CDR3 extends over 13 amino acids. Trimming shortened V by 2 bases and J by 3 bases, and 8 bases separated the two germline ends. Only CD45RO-negative cells positively selected for CCR7 counted as naive CD8 cells, so terminally differentiated effector memory CD45RA+ cells were excluded. Comment on this clone: Its antigen is currently unknown. The same CDR3 is also encoded by other DNA sequences in this sample.

Per the authors' pipeline: Without quality scores, immunoSEQ junctional reads could not be filtered like full-length reads. The data were produced by immunoSEQ multiplex PCR, yet TCRdb's version contains in-frame clones alone and is incomplete. The V and J calls and clone size are taken from that table; D and trimming were inferred from the DNA. In the table there are under 850,000 clones, around 93% of which are singletons. Sequencing was carried out using naive CD8+ T cells sorted from blood. V and J are TRBV7-3 and TRBJ2-7; D remains ambiguous. The receptor comes from a man younger than 40 in good health. The DNA of the CDR3 is TGTGCCAGCAGCTTATCGCCCAGCTACGAGCAGTACTTC. Amino acids: CASSLSPSYEQYF.